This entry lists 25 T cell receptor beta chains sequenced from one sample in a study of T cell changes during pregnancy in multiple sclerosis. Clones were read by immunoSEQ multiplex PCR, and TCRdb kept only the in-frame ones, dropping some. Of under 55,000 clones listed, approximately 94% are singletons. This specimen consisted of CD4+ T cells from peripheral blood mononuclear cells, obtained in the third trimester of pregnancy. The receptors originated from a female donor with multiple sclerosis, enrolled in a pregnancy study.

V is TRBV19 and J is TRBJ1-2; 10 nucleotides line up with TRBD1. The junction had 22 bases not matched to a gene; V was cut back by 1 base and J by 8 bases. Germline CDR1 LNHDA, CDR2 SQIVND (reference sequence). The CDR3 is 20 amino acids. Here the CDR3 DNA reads TGTGCCAGTAGTATAGTATCTCTGGGACAGGGGTACGTACGTTTTACCGGCTACACCTTC. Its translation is CASSIVSLGQGYVRFTGYTF. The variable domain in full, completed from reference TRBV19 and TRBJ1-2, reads DGGITQSPKYLFRKEGQNVTLSCEQNLNHDAMYWYRQDPGQGLRLIYYSQIVNDFQKGDIAEGYSVSREKKESFPLTVTSAQKNPTAFYLCASSIVSLGQGYVRFTGYTFGSGTRLTVV.

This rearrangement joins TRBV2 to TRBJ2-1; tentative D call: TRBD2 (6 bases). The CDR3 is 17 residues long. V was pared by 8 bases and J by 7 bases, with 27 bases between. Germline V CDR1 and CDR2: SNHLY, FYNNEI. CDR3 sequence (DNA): TGTGCCAGCTTAAGAGAGTTAGTGGCGGGAACGGGGAATGAGCAGTTCTTC. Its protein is CASLRELVAGTGNEQFF.

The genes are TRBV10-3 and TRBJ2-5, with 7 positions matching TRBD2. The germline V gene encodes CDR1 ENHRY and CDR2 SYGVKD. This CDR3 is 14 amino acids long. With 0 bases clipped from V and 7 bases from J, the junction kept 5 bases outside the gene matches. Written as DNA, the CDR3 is TGTGCCATCAGTGAGTCTGGGGGGGATGCGACCCAGTACTTC. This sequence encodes CAISESGGDATQYF.

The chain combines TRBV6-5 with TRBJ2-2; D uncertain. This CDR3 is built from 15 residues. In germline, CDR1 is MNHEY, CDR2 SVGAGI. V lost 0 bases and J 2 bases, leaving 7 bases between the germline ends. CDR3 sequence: CASSYSIRNTGELFF. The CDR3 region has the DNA TGTGCCAGCAGTTACTCGATCAGAAACACCGGGGAGCTGTTTTTT.

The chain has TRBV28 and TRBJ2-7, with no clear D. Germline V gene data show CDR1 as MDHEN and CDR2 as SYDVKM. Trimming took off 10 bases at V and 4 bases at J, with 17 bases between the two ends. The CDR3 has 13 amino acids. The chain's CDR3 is CATRLGQQYEQYF. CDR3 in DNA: TGTGCCACCCGGTTGGGTCAACAGTACGAGCAGTACTTC.

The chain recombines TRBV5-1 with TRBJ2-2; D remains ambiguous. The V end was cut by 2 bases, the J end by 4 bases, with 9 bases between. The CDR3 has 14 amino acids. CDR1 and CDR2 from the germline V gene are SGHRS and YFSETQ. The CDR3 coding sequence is TGCGCCAGCAGCTTCGGAACTATCACCGGGGAGCTGTTTTTT. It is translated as CASSFGTITGELFF.

The CDR3 nucleotides are TGCGCCAGCAGCTTGGGGGGGGGAACAACTAATGAAAAACTGTTTTTT. Amino acid sequence: CASSLGGGTTNEKLFF. The chain has TRBV5-1 and TRBJ1-4, with D maybe TRBD1 (5 bases). V was pared by 0 bases and J by 0 bases, with 9 bases between. The CDR3 covers 16 residues. Germline CDR1 and CDR2: SGHRS and YFSETQ.

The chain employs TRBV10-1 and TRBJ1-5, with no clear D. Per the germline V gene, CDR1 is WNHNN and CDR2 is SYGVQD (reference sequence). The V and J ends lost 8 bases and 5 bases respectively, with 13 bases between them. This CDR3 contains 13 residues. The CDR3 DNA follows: TGCGCCAGCGTGGTCCTATTTTATCAGCCCCAGCATTTT. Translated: CASVVLFYQPQHF.

CDR3 bases: TGTGCCTGGAGTTCTCCCGGGACAGGAGGGAAAAAACTGTTTTTT. As protein: CAWSSPGTGGKKLFF. The chain employs TRBV30 and TRBJ1-4, with 8 bases aligning to TRBD1. J was trimmed by 9 bases and V by 2 bases; bases with no gene match: 11. This CDR3 has 15 residues. The V gene's germline CDR1 is GTSNPN and CDR2 SVGIG (reference sequence).

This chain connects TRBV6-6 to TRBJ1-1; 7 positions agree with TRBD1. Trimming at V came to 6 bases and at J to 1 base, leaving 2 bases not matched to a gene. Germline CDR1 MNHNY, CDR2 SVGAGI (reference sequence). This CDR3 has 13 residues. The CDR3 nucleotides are TGTGCCAGCAGCAGACAGGGGAACACTGAAGCTTTCTTT. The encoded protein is CASSRQGNTEAFF.

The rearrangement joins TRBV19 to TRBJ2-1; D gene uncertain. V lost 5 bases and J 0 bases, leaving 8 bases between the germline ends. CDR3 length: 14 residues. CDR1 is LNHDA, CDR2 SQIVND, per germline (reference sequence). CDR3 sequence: CASSGWSSYNEQFF. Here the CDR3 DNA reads TGTGCCAGTAGTGGGTGGAGCTCCTACAATGAGCAGTTCTTC. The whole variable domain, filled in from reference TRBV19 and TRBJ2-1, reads DGGITQSPKYLFRKEGQNVTLSCEQNLNHDAMYWYRQDPGQGLRLIYYSQIVNDFQKGDIAEGYSVSREKKESFPLTVTSAQKNPTAFYLCASSGWSSYNEQFFGPGTRLTVL.

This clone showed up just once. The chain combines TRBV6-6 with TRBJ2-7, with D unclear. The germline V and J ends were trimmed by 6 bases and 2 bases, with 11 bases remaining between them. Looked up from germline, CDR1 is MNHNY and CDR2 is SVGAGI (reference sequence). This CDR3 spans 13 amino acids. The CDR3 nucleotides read TGTGCCAGCAGCCCGGGTTCTACCTACGAGCAGTACTTC. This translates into CASSPGSTYEQYF.

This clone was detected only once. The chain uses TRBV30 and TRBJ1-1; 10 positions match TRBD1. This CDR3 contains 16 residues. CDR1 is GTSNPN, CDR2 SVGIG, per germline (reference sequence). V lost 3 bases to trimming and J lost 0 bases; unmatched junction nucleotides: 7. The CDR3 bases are TGTGCCTGGAGGGCCCGGGACAGGGGATTGAACACTGAAGCTTTCTTT. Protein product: CAWRARDRGLNTEAFF.

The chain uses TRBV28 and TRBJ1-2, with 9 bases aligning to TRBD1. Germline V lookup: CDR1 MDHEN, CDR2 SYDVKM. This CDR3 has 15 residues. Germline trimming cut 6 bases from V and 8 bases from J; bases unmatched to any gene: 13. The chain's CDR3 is CASSPAGTGRVGYTF. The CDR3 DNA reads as TGTGCCAGCAGCCCCGCCGGGACAGGGAGGGTAGGCTACACCTTC.

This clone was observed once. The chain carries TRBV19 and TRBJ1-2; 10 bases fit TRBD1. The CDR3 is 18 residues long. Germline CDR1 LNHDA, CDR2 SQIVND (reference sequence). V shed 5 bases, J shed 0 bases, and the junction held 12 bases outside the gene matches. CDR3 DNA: TGTGCCAGTAGTCCTTCCGGGACAGGGGTTTCTCCTAACTATGGCTACACCTTC. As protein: CASSPSGTGVSPNYGYTF.

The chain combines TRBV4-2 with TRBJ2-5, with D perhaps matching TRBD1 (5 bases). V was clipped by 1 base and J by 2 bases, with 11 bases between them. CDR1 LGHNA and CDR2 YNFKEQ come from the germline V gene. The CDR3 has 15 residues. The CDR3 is CASSQVDRGQETQYF. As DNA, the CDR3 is TGTGCCAGCAGCCAAGTGGATAGGGGTCAAGAGACCCAGTACTTC.

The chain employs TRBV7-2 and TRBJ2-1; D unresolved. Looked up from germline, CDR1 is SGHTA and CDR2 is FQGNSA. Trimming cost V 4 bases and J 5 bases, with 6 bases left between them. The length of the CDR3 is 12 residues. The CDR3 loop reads CASSSRDNEQFF. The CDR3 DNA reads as TGTGCCAGCAGCTCTCGTGACAATGAGCAGTTCTTC.

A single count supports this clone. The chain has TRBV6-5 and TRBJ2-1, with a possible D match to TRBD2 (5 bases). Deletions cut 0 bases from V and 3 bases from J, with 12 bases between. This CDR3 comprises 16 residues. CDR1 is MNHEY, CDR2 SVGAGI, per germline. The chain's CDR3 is CASSYSTGVGYNEQFF. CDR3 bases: TGTGCCAGCAGTTACTCGACCGGGGTTGGCTACAATGAGCAGTTCTTC.

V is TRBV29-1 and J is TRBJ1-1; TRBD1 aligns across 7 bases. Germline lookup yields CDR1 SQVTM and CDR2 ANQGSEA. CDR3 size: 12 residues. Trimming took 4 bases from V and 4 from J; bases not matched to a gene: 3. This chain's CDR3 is CSVGRGLTEAFF. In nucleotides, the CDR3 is TGCAGCGTTGGGAGGGGGCTCACTGAAGCTTTCTTT.

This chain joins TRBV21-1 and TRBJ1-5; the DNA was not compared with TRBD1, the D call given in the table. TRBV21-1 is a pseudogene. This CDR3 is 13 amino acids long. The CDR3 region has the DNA TGTGCCAACTACAGGGTGGAGGATCAGCCCCAGCATTTT. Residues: CANYRVEDQPQHF.

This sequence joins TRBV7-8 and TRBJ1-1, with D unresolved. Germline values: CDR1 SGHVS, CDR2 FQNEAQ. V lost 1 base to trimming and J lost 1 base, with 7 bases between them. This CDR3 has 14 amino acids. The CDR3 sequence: CASSLVRGNTEAFF. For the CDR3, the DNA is TGTGCCAGCAGCTTAGTACGAGGGAACACTGAAGCTTTCTTT.

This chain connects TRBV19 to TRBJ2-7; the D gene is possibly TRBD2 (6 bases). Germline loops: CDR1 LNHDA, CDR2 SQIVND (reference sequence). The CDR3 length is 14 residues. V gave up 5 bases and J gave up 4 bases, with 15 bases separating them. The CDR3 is CASSLPGRGYEQYF. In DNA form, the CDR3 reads TGTGCCAGTAGTCTGCCGGGACGGGGGTACGAGCAGTACTTC.

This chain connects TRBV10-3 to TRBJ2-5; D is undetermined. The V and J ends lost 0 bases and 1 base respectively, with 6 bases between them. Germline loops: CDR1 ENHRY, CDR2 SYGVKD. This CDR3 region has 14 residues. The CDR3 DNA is TGTGCCATCAGTGAGTCAGTGGCCCAAGAGACCCAGTACTTC. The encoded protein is CAISESVAQETQYF.

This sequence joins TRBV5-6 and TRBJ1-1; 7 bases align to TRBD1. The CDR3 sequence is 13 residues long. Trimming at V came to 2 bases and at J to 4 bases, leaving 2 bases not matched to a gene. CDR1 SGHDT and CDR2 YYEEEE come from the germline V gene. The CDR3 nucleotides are TGTGCCAGCAGCTTTCCAGGGGGCACTGAAGCTTTCTTT. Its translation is CASSFPGGTEAFF.

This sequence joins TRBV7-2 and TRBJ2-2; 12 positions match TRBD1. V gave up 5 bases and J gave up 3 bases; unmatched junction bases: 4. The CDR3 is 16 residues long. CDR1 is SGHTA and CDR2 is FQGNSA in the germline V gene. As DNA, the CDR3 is TGTGCCAGCAGCAGGGGGACAGGGGGCGACACCGGGGAGCTGTTTTTT. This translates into CASSRGTGGDTGELFF.